This T cell receptor (beta chain) was sequenced for a study of blood T cell repertoires in COVID-19. Background on the study: Samples came from the United States, Italy and Spain, spanning acute and convalescent COVID-19. The cDNA or gDNA used as material had been derived from T cells, B-cell-depleted T cells, or PBMCs.

The germline V gene encodes CDR1 LNHDA and CDR2 SQIVND (reference sequence). The CDR3 has 14 residues. V shed 8 bases, J shed 10 bases, and the junction held 11 bases outside the gene matches. Authors' processing steps: For nucleated cells, counts were estimated from reference gene primer amplification. Clones were read by immunoSEQ multiplex PCR, and TCRdb kept only the in-frame ones, dropping some. That table supplies the V and J calls and clone size; D and trimming were determined from the DNA. The repertoire holds roughly 140,000 clones, with around 87% as singletons. The specimen was peripheral blood. This clonotype originated in a human donor in a cohort sampled during active COVID-19. V gene TRBV19 combines with J gene TRBJ2-1, with 10 bases that match TRBD2. CDR3 region: CASELAGGSSEQFF. CDR3 sequence (DNA): TGTGCCAGTGAGTTAGCGGGAGGTTCTTCCGAGCAGTTCTTC.